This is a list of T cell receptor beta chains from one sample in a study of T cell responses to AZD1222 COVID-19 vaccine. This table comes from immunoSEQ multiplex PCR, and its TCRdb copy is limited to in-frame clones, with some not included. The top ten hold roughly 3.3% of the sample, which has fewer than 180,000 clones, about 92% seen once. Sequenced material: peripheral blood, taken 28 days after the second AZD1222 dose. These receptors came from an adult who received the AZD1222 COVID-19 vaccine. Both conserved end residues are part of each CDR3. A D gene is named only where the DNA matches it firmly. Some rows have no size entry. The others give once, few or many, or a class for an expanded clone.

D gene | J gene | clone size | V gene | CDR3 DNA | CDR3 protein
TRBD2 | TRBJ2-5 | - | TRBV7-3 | TGTGCCAGCAGCCCGGGACTAGCGGGAGGGGGCCCGGAGACCCAGTACTTC | CASSPGLAGGGPETQYF
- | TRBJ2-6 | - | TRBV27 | TGTGCCAGCAGTCCCCCCCCTCGACCGATCTCTGGGGCCAACGTCCTGACTTTC | CASSPPPRPISGANVLTF
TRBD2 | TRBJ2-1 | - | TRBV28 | TGTGCCAGCCGGACTAGCGGGAGGAGTGAGCAGTTCTTC | CASRTSGRSEQFF
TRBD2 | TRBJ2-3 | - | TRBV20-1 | TGCAGTGCTAGTCGGACTAGCGGGTACACAGATACGCAGTATTTT | CSASRTSGYTDTQYF
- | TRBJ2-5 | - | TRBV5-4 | TGTGCCAGCAGCTCGGGACCGGGACTGCAGCAAGAGACCCAGTACTTC | CASSSGPGLQQETQYF
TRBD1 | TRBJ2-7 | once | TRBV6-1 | TGTGCCAGCAGTGAATTGACAGGGGAGGTCTACGAGCAGTACTTC | CASSELTGEVYEQYF
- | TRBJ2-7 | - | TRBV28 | TGTGCCAGCAGTTTTAGGGACATCCTCTACGAGCAGTACTTC | CASSFRDILYEQYF
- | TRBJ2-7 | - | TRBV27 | TGTGCCAGCAGTTTGGTGGAGAACTACGAGCAGTACTTC | CASSLVENYEQYF
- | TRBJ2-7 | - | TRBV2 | TGTGCCAGCAGTATTAGATACGAGCAGTACTTC | CASSIRYEQYF
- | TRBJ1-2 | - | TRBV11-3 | TGTGCCAGCAGCTTAGCCAGGTTGGGTGGCTACACCTTC | CASSLARLGGYTF
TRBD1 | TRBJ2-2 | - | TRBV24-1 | TGTGCCACCAGTCGAGGACAGGGGTACACCGGGGAGCTGTTTTTT | CATSRGQGYTGELFF